This TCR beta chain was recovered during a study of cytomegalovirus exposure and HLA in healthy donors. Findings of the study overall: Exclusion as indistinguishable affected some V segments, including TRBV6-2 and TRBV6-3. A missense DCLRE1C variant was associated with V- and J-gene trimming of TCR beta chains in a later analysis, and an independent cohort replicated the association. It was reported that TCR beta sequences correctly inferred the HLA-A and HLA-B alleles for most subjects.

The PCR employed 60 Vbeta primers together with 13 Jbeta primers. Profiled with immunoSEQ multiplex PCR; TCRdb holds only in-frame clones, not every one. The sample includes about 120,000 clones, approximately 67% of them seen just once. Details on this clone: Its antigen is unknown.

The length of the CDR3 is 14 residues. The ends lost 1 base at V and 7 bases at J; junction bases unmatched: 5. Germline V CDR1 and CDR2: SEHNR, FQNEAQ (reference sequence). The sequencing sample was made of PBMCs. This sequence joins TRBV7-9 and TRBJ1-1; 8 bases match TRBD1. This clonotype originated in a young man in good health and CMV-seronegative. Here the CDR3 reads CASSLEGTGDEAFF. The CDR3 DNA reads TGTGCCAGCAGCTTAGAGGGGACAGGCGATGAAGCTTTCTTT.